Listed below are T cell receptor beta chains from one sample, sequenced in a study of response to subunit inactivated influenza vaccine. TCRdb re-derived calls from the RT-PCR reads in MiXCR, one entry per CDR3 protein. The sample lists about 530,000 distinct CDR3 sequences; 13% were seen once. Material: PBMCs from blood, obtained roughly 6 weeks after vaccination. All receptors come from a man in his forties or fifties who received an inactivated influenza vaccine. Each CDR3 is given with its conserved first and last residue. The D gene is left open where the match is weak. Not all rows give a size; the values are once, few, many and, for expanded clones, a class.

>TRBV6-5|TRBJ2-6|NA|NA
TGTGCCAGCAGTTCATCCGCTAGCTCTGGGGCCAACGTCCTGACTTTC
CASSSSASSGANVLTF
>TRBV28|TRBJ2-7|TRBD1|NA
TGTGCCAGCAAGACAGGGTATGGCTACGAGCAGTACTTC
CASKTGYGYEQYF
>TRBV7-2|TRBJ1-3|NA|many
TGTGCCAGCAGCCCCCGGACCGGGCCTCGCTCTGGAAACACCATATATTTT
CASSPRTGPRSGNTIYF
>TRBV6-1|TRBJ2-7|TRBD2|NA
TGTGCCAGCGGGGTAGCGGGGGCCTCCTACGAGCAGTACTTC
CASGVAGASYEQYF
>TRBV4-1|TRBJ2-7|TRBD1|few
TGCGCCAGCAGCCAAGGATCGCCGGGACAGGGGAGCTCCTACGAGCAGTACTTC
CASSQGSPGQGSSYEQYF
>TRBV12-3/TRBV12-4|TRBJ2-1|TRBD1|NA
TGTACCAGCAGTTCAGGGGGACAGGGAGGAGAATGGGACAATGAGCAGTTCTTC
CTSSSGGQGGEWDNEQFF
>TRBV27|TRBJ2-1|NA|many
TGTGCCAGCAGTTTATATTCCCCGCCTACTGAGCAGTTCTTC
CASSLYSPPTEQFF
>TRBV12-3/TRBV12-4|TRBJ2-7|TRBD1|few
TGTGCCAGCAGTCTAGCCGGGACAGCAGTCTACGAGCAGTACTTC
CASSLAGTAVYEQYF
>TRBV7-2|TRBJ2-3|NA|many
TGTGCCAGCAGCTTAAACTTAAACACAGATACGCAGTATTTT
CASSLNLNTDTQYF
>TRBV6-2/TRBV6-3|TRBJ2-1|TRBD2|few
TGTGCCAGCAGTCAGACTAGCGGGGGAGAGTTCTTC
CASSQTSGGEFF
>TRBV28|TRBJ1-1|NA|NA
TGTGCCAGCACCCTGATGGGCAGGGGCACTGAAGCTTTCTTT
CASTLMGRGTEAFF
>TRBV12-3/TRBV12-4|TRBJ1-5|NA|many
TGTGCCAGCAGTCCCCAGGTGGGTCAGCCCCAGCATTTT
CASSPQVGQPQHF
>TRBV18|TRBJ2-1|NA|NA
TGTGCCAGCTCACCAGGCCGTCAAGTGGGGACTTACAATGAGCAGTTCTTC
CASSPGRQVGTYNEQFF
>TRBV5-6|TRBJ2-1|NA|few
TGTGCCAGCAGCTTGGCGGGGGTGGCGTTCTTC
CASSLAGVAFF
>TRBV27|TRBJ1-6|TRBD1|NA
TGTGCCAGCTCCTCCCTGCCCCCACAGGGGGCGATGGCACCCCTCCACTTT
CASSSLPPQGAMAPLHF
>TRBV4-1|TRBJ1-5|NA|NA
TGCGCCAGCAGCCAACCGCAAAGGGGGTTTGGAAATCAGCCCCAGCATTTT
CASSQPQRGFGNQPQHF
>TRBV28|TRBJ2-1|TRBD1|few
TGTGCCAGCAGTTTAATACTCAGGACAGGGCATAGCTCCTACAATGAGCAGTTCTTC
CASSLILRTGHSSYNEQFF
>TRBV7-9|TRBJ1-1|NA|few
TGTGCCAGCAGCTATAACGTAGGACCGGCCGGGCACACTGAAGCTTTCTTT
CASSYNVGPAGHTEAFF
>TRBV6-2/TRBV6-3|TRBJ2-5|NA|many
TGTGCCAGCAGAACCGTCCAAGAGACCCAGTACTTC
CASRTVQETQYF
>TRBV29-1|TRBJ2-1|TRBD2|NA
TGCAGCCAATCCTCTCTAGCGGGGTCCTACAATGAGCAGTTCTTC
CSQSSLAGSYNEQFF
>TRBV20-1|TRBJ2-1|NA|NA
TGCAGTGCTAGAGACCCGACAGGATCCTACAATGAGCAGTTCTTC
CSARDPTGSYNEQFF
>TRBV4-3|TRBJ2-1|NA|few
TGCGCCAGCAGCCAAGCCACAGGCTCAGGGGAGGGTGAGCAGTTCTTC
CASSQATGSGEGEQFF
>TRBV5-1|TRBJ2-1|TRBD2|NA
TGCGCCAGCAGCCACGCAGCGGGGGTCTACAATGAGCAGTTCTTC
CASSHAAGVYNEQFF
>TRBV7-9|TRBJ2-5|TRBD1|many
TGTGCCAGCAGCTCCGGACAGGGGACAGAGACCCAGTACTTC
CASSSGQGTETQYF
>TRBV28|TRBJ1-2|NA|NA
TGTGCCAGCAGTCCCCGGGAGTTCTATGGCTACACCTTC
CASSPREFYGYTF
>TRBV3-1|TRBJ2-7|NA|many
TGTGCCAGCAGCCAAGGGCTTACCTCCTACGAGCAGTACTTC
CASSQGLTSYEQYF
>TRBV20-1|TRBJ1-3|NA|NA
TGCAGTGCTAGTCTCACAGGGAACACCATATATTTT
CSASLTGNTIYF
>TRBV5-1|TRBJ2-3|NA|many
TGCGCCAGTCACAGTCACCCTAGCACAGATACGCAGTATTTT
CASHSHPSTDTQYF
>TRBV12-3/TRBV12-4|TRBJ2-3|NA|few
TGTGCCAGCAGTTCCCCGTATTTCCCAGATACGCAGTATTTT
CASSSPYFPDTQYF
>TRBV9|TRBJ2-2|TRBD2|once
TGTGCCAGCAGCGCAGGACTAGCGGCGAACACCGGGAAGCTGTTTTTT
CASSAGLAANTGKLFF
>TRBV20-1|TRBJ1-5|NA|many
TGCAGTGCTACCGACAAGTCAGGCAATCAGCCCCAGCATTTT
CSATDKSGNQPQHF
>TRBV12-3/TRBV12-4|TRBJ2-5|NA|NA
TGTGCCAGCAGTTTAGCGCCGACCCCCGGGAAACAAGAGACCCAGTACTTC
CASSLAPTPGKQETQYF
>TRBV28|TRBJ2-7|TRBD2|many
TGTGCCAGCAGGACTAGCCACTACGAGCAGTACTTC
CASRTSHYEQYF
>TRBV12-3/TRBV12-4|TRBJ2-1|TRBD2|many
TGTGCCAGCAGTTTATCTAGCGGGCTTCGCAATGAGCAGTTCTTC
CASSLSSGLRNEQFF
>TRBV6-5|TRBJ2-2|TRBD2|few
TGTGCCAGCAGTAACCTAGCGGGGAACACCGGGGAGCTGTTTTTT
CASSNLAGNTGELFF
>TRBV24-1|TRBJ2-3|NA|NA
TGTGCCACCAGTGATTTTGGCCTCAATCCACCAGATACGCAGTATTTT
CATSDFGLNPPDTQYF
>TRBV10-3|TRBJ2-5|TRBD2|many
TGTGCCATCAGACCCAGCGGGAGTGACGGAGAGACCCAGTACTTC
CAIRPSGSDGETQYF
>TRBV5-1|TRBJ2-7|TRBD2|NA
TGCGCCAGCAGCTTCACTAGCGGGAGGAGCTCCTACGAGCAGTACTTC
CASSFTSGRSSYEQYF
>TRBV20-1|TRBJ2-7|TRBD1|NA
TGCAGTGCATGCAGACAGGGCTTGGCCTACGAGCAGTACTTC
CSACRQGLAYEQYF
>TRBV7-2|TRBJ1-2|TRBD1|NA
TGTGCCAGCAGCCAACCCGAATATAGGACAGGGTATGGCTACACCTTC
CASSQPEYRTGYGYTF
>TRBV7-3|TRBJ1-5|NA|few
TGTGCCAGCAGCTTCGCCGACGGATTTTTTTTCAGCAATCAGCCCCAGCATTTT
CASSFADGFFFSNQPQHF
>TRBV29-1|TRBJ2-7|NA|few
TGCAGCGTGGAATTTTCCAGGGGCTACGAGCAGTACTTC
CSVEFSRGYEQYF
>TRBV5-1|TRBJ2-2|NA|many
TGCGCCAGCAGCACCCCCGGGCCCGAGCCCGGGGAGCTGTTTTTT
CASSTPGPEPGELFF
>TRBV5-1|TRBJ1-2|TRBD1|few
TGCGCCAGCAGCCCTACAGGGGAGTATGGCTACACCTTC
CASSPTGEYGYTF
>TRBV27|TRBJ2-3|NA|NA
TGTGCCAGCAGTTTTAAGAGTTCTGAAGGCGGTACGCAGTATTTT
CASSFKSSEGGTQYF
>TRBV15|TRBJ2-1|NA|many
TGTGCCACCAGCAGCAGGGTTGGAGCGAGTGAGCAGTTCTTC
CATSSRVGASEQFF
>TRBV15|TRBJ2-7|NA|few
TGTGCTAGTGGGGCAGGGCCTTCACCTACCTACGAGCAGTACTTC
CASGAGPSPTYEQYF
>TRBV5-6|TRBJ2-3|NA|NA
TGTGCCAGCAGCTTTCCACGGAGCACAGATACGCAGTATTTT
CASSFPRSTDTQYF
>TRBV28|TRBJ2-7|NA|few
TGTGCCGGAAATCGACCCTACGAGCAGTACTTC
CAGNRPYEQYF
>TRBV6-4|TRBJ2-3|TRBD2|NA
TGTGCCAGCAGTGCCGATCTAGCGGGAGGTCGCACAGATACGCAGTATTTT
CASSADLAGGRTDTQYF
>TRBV4-2|TRBJ2-5|TRBD2|many
TGTGCCAGCAGCCAACAGGCTAGCGGGAGTTGGGAGACCCAGTACTTC
CASSQQASGSWETQYF
>TRBV11-2|TRBJ2-1|NA|NA
TGTGCCAGCAGCCCTCGGCGGGGTTCCTACAATGAGCAGTTCTTC
CASSPRRGSYNEQFF
>TRBV7-8|TRBJ1-6|NA|NA
TGTGCCAGCAGCTTCAGAAAGGCCGTGGGGGTGTATAATTCACCCCTCCACTTT
CASSFRKAVGVYNSPLHF